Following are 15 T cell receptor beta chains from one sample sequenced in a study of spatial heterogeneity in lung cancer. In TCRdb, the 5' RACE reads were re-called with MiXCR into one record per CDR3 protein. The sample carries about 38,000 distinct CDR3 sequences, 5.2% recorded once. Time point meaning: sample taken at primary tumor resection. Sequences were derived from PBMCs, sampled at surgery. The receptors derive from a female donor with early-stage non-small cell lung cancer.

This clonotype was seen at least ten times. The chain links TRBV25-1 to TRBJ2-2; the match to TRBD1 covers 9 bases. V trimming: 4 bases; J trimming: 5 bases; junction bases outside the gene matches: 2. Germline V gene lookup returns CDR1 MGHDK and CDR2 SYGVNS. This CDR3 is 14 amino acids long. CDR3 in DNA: TGTGCCAGCAGTGGGGACAGGGCGACCGGGGAGCTGTTTTTT. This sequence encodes CASSGDRATGELFF.

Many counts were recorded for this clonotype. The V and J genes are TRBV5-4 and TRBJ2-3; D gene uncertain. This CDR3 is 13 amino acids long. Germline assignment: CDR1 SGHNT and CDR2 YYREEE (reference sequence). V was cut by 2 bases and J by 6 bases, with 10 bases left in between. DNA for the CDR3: TGTGCCAGCAGCTTAACGGTCCGGGATACGCAGTATTTT. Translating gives CASSLTVRDTQYF. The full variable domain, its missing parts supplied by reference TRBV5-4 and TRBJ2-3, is ETGVTQSPTHLIKTRGQQVTLRCSSQSGHNTVSWYQQALGQGPQFIFQYYREEENGRGNFPPRFSGLQFPNYSSELNVNALELDDSALYLCASSLTVRDTQYFGPGTRLTVL.

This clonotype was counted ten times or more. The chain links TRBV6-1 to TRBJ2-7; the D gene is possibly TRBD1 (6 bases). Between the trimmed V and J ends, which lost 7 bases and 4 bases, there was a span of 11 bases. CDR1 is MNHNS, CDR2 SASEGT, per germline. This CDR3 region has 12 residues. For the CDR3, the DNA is TGTGCCAGCATTAACAGGGAATACGAGCAGTACTTC. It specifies CASINREYEQYF.

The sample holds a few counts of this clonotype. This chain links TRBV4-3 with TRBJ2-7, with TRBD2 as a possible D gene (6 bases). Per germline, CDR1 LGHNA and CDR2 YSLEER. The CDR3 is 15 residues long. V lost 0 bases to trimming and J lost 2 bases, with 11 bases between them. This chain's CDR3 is CASSQDLAGTYEQYF. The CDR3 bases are TGCGCCAGCAGCCAAGATTTGGCGGGGACCTACGAGCAGTACTTC.

The chain's CDR3 is CSARPRTGTTDTQYF. In nucleotides, the CDR3 is TGCAGTGCTAGACCCCGGACAGGGACCACAGATACGCAGTATTTT. The gene calls are TRBV20-1 and TRBJ2-3; the match to TRBD1 covers 8 bases. V was clipped by 2 bases and J by 2 bases; unmatched bases: 6. Germline loops: CDR1 DFQATT, CDR2 SNEGSKA (reference sequence). The CDR3 covers 15 residues.

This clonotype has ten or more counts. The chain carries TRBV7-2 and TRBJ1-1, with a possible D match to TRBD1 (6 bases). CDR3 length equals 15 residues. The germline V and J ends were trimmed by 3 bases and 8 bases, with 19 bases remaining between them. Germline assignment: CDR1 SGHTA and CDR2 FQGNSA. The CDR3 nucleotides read TGTGCCAGCAGCTTGGTAGGGGGAGACTTTGAAGAAGCTTTCTTT. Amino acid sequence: CASSLVGGDFEEAFF.

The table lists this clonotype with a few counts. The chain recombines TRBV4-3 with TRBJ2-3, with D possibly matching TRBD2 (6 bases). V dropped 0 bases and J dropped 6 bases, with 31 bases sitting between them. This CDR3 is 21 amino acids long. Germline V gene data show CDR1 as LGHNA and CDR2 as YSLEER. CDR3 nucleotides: TGCGCCAGCAGCCAAGATCTGGGAGGATTCGGTGGGCTAGCGCTTAGGGATACGCAGTATTTT. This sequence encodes CASSQDLGGFGGLALRDTQYF.

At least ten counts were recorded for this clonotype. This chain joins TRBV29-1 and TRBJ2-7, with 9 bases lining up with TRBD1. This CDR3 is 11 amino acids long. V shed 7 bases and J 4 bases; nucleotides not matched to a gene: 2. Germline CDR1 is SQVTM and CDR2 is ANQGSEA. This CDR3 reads CSGGTGYEQYF. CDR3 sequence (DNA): TGCAGCGGGGGGACAGGGTACGAGCAGTACTTC.

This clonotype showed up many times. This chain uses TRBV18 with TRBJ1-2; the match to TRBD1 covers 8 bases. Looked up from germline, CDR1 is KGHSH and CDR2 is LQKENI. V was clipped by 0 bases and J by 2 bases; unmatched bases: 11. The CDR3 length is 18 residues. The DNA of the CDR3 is TGTGCCAGCTCACCACCTGTCTCGAGACAGGGGATAAACTATGGCTACACCTTC. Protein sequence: CASSPPVSRQGINYGYTF.

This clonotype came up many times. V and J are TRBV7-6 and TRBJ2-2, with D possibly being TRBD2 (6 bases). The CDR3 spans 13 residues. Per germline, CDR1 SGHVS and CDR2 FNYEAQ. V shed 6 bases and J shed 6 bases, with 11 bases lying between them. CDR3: CASSSGVPGELFF. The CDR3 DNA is TGTGCCAGCAGTTCGGGGGTACCCGGGGAGCTGTTTTTT. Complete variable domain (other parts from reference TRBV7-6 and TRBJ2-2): GAGVSQSPRYKVTKRGQDVALRCDPISGHVSLYWYRQALGQGPEFLTYFNYEAQQDKSGLPNDRFSAERPEGSISTLTIQRTEQRDSAMYRCASSSGVPGELFFGEGSRLTVL.

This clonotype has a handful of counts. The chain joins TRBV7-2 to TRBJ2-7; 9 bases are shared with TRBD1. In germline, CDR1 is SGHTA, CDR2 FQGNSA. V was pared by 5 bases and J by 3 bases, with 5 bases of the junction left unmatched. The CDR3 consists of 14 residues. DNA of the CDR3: TGTGCCAGCAGCGCACAGGGGGCTAGCTACGAGCAGTACTTC. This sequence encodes CASSAQGASYEQYF.

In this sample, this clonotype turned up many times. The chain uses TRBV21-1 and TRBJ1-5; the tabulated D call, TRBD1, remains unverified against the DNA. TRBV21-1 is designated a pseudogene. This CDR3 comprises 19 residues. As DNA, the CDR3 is TGTGCCAGCATCCCCGGGACAGGGTCGGCCCAGAGAAGCAATCAGCCCCAGCATTTT. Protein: CASIPGTGSAQRSNQPQHF.

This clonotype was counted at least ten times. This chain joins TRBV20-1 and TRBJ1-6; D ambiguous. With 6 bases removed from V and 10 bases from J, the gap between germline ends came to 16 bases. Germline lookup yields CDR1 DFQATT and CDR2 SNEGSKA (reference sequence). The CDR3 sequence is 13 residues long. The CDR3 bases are TGCAGTGCCCAGCCCCGGGAAAGCTCACCCCTCCACTTT. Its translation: CSAQPRESSPLHF.

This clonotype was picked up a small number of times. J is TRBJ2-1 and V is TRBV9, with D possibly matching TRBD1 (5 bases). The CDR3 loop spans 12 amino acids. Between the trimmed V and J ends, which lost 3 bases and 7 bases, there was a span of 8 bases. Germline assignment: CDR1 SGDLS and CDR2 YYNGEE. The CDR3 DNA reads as TGTGCCAGCAGCGCCTCAGGGAATGAGCAGTTCTTC. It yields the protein CASSASGNEQFF.

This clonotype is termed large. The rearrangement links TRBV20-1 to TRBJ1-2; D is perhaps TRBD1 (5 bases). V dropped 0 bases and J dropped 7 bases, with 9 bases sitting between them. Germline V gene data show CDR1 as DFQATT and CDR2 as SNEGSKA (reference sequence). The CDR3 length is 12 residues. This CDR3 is CSARDAGGGYTF. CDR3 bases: TGCAGTGCTAGAGATGCCGGGGGTGGCTACACCTTC.